The 18 T cell receptor beta chains below all came from one sample that was sequenced in a study of OX40 agonist ivuxolimab in advanced cancers. Data came from immunoSEQ multiplex PCR; TCRdb stores just in-frame clones and leaves some out. Among about 50,000 clones listed, 79% were seen once. The sequencing here drew on CD4+ or CD8+ T cells sorted from blood, taken in a trial of the OX40 agonist ivuxolimab. All receptors derive from an adult with an advanced solid tumor such as melanoma, head and neck, liver or kidney cancer.

The rearrangement uses TRBV27 and TRBJ2-1, with 10 bases identical to TRBD1. The CDR3 has 15 amino acids. With V trimmed by 5 bases and J by 5 bases, 6 bases remained unmatched. CDR1 and CDR2 from the germline V gene are MNHEY and SMNVEV (reference sequence). The chain's CDR3 is CASSKGQGDHNEQFF. The CDR3 bases are TGTGCCAGCAGTAAAGGACAGGGGGACCACAATGAGCAGTTCTTC.

V and J are TRBV7-6 and TRBJ1-5; no firm D call. Trimming cost V 9 bases and J 4 bases, with 13 bases left between them. The CDR3 runs 13 residues. Germline CDR1 reads SGHVS; CDR2 reads FNYEAQ. The CDR3 sequence: CASSRGPNQPQHF. The CDR3 nucleotides are TGTGCCAGTTCAAGAGGGCCAAATCAGCCCCAGCATTTT. Full variable domain (remainder filled in from reference TRBV7-6 and TRBJ1-5): GAGVSQSPRYKVTKRGQDVALRCDPISGHVSLYWYRQALGQGPEFLTYFNYEAQQDKSGLPNDRFSAERPEGSISTLTIQRTEQRDSAMYRCASSRGPNQPQHFGDGTRLSIL.

The chain has TRBV7-9 and TRBJ2-5; TRBD2 might be the D (6 bases). CDR3 length: 16 residues. The V gene lost 3 bases and the J gene lost 11 bases, with 25 bases spanning the gap. Germline assignment: CDR1 SEHNR and CDR2 FQNEAQ (reference sequence). CDR3 loop: CASSFWRATVSGEQYF. The DNA for the CDR3 is TGTGCCAGCAGCTTCTGGAGGGCCACGGTATCGGGGGAGCAGTACTTC.

The chain joins TRBV30 to TRBJ2-3; weak D call: TRBD2 (5 bases). In germline, CDR1 is GTSNPN, CDR2 SVGIG (reference sequence). Between the trimmed V and J ends, which lost 2 bases and 2 bases, there was a span of 8 bases. This CDR3 comprises 13 residues. The CDR3: CAWSTGNTDTQYF. The CDR3 DNA reads TGTGCCTGGAGTACCGGGAACACAGATACGCAGTATTTT.

This clone showed up just a few times. V and J are TRBV10-3 and TRBJ1-1, with TRBD1 as a possible D gene (5 bases). The CDR3 has 14 amino acids. CDR1 is ENHRY, CDR2 SYGVKD, per germline. V was cut by 9 bases and J by 0 bases, with 14 bases left in between. The CDR3 loop is CAIGAGPMNTEAFF. DNA of the CDR3: TGTGCCATTGGGGCCGGACCTATGAACACTGAAGCTTTCTTT.

This chain joins TRBV5-1 and TRBJ1-5, with D possibly TRBD1 on 5 matching bases. The V end was cut by 0 bases, the J end by 10 bases, with 11 bases between. The CDR3 spans 13 residues. The germline gives CDR1 SGHRS, CDR2 YFSETQ. CDR3 DNA: TGCGCCAGCAGCTTGGGCGCCCAGGGACCCCAGCATTTT. Amino acids: CASSLGAQGPQHF.

This sequence joins TRBV10-3 and TRBJ1-3; maybe TRBD1 (6 bases). CDR1 is ENHRY, CDR2 SYGVKD, per germline. The CDR3 is made up of 14 amino acids. Trimming cost V 7 bases and J 4 bases, with 14 bases left between them. This CDR3 reads CAIKESGTGNTIYF. CDR3 DNA: TGTGCCATCAAGGAATCAGGGACAGGAAACACCATATATTTT.

This clone was seen a handful of times. The gene calls are TRBV6-5 and TRBJ2-3; D assignment may be TRBD1 or TRBD2 (5 bases each). Looked up from germline, CDR1 is MNHEY and CDR2 is SVGAGI. The CDR3 extends over 15 amino acids. The V end was cut by 0 bases, the J end by 2 bases, with 9 bases between. In nucleotides, the CDR3 is TGTGCCAGCAGTTACTCGGGGGATTACACAGATACGCAGTATTTT. Its translation: CASSYSGDYTDTQYF.

Details on this clone: Other DNA sequences of this sample code for an identical CDR3. The V gene is TRBV19, the J gene TRBJ2-7; D is unclear. Germline V gene data show CDR1 as LNHDA and CDR2 as SQIVND (reference sequence). Deletions cut 1 base from V and 3 bases from J, with 10 bases between. The CDR3 spans 14 residues. CDR3 DNA sequence: TGTGCCAGTAGTATAGGGAGACAAAGCTACGAGCAGTACTTC. Amino acid sequence: CASSIGRQSYEQYF.

This clone was seen only once. V and J are TRBV18 and TRBJ1-3; TRBD1 aligns across 7 bases. V lost 5 bases, J lost 7 bases, and 17 bases stayed unmatched. Germline values: CDR1 KGHSH, CDR2 LQKENI. The CDR3 runs 17 residues. The CDR3 region is CASSERDSRGSENTIYF. The CDR3 DNA follows: TGTGCCAGCTCAGAGCGGGACAGTCGAGGTTCCGAGAACACCATATATTTT.

This chain links TRBV19 with TRBJ1-4; D is uncertain. CDR1 is LNHDA, CDR2 SQIVND, per germline (reference sequence). The CDR3 sequence is 17 residues long. V lost 3 bases and J 8 bases, leaving 22 bases between the germline ends. The CDR3 here is CASSIEGWGGPTEKLFF. CDR3 DNA: TGTGCCAGTAGTATCGAGGGTTGGGGTGGGCCTACCGAAAAACTGTTTTTT.

V is TRBV4-3 and J is TRBJ2-7; D call uncertain. Trimming cost V 1 base and J 0 bases, with 7 bases left between them. The CDR3 is 14 residues long. Germline V lookup: CDR1 LGHNA, CDR2 YSLEER. The chain's CDR3 is CASSQGRISYEQYF. The DNA of the CDR3 is TGCGCCAGCAGCCAAGGCCGAATCTCCTACGAGCAGTACTTC.

This clone was seen a few times. V is TRBV7-2 and J is TRBJ2-7, with D hard to call. The CDR3 covers 14 residues. V lost 1 base, J lost 0 bases, and 7 bases lay in between. Germline loops: CDR1 SGHTA, CDR2 FQGNSA. CDR3 bases: TGTGCCAGCAGCTTAGAGCACAACTCCTACGAGCAGTACTTC. Protein: CASSLEHNSYEQYF.

This rearrangement joins TRBV18 to TRBJ1-2, with D possibly TRBD1 on 5 matching bases. The CDR3 is made up of 16 amino acids. The V gene's germline CDR1 is KGHSH and CDR2 LQKENI. V lost 3 bases and J lost 2, with 16 bases in between. The CDR3 loop reads CASSPQTWGLNYGYTF. The CDR3 bases are TGTGCCAGCTCACCCCAAACTTGGGGGTTAAACTATGGCTACACCTTC.

This clone was seen a handful of times. The chain couples TRBV5-1 to TRBJ2-3; the match to TRBD2 covers 9 bases. Trimming removed 2 bases from V and 2 bases from J; junction bases left unmatched: 3. Germline V gives CDR1 SGHRS, CDR2 YFSETQ. The CDR3 covers 15 residues. The CDR3 nucleotides are TGCGCCAGCAGCTTCGCGGGACTAGCCACAGATACGCAGTATTTT. Amino acid sequence: CASSFAGLATDTQYF.

The chain is built from TRBV4-2 and TRBJ2-6; 10 nucleotides line up with TRBD1. Germline loops: CDR1 LGHNA, CDR2 YNFKEQ. J was trimmed by 1 base and V by 0 bases; bases with no gene match: 6. This CDR3 spans 19 amino acids. The CDR3 DNA reads TGTGCCAGCAGCCAAGACCGGGACAGGGGATTTTCTGGGGCCAACGTCCTGACTTTC. Amino acids: CASSQDRDRGFSGANVLTF.

The chain has TRBV28 and TRBJ1-5, with D tentatively TRBD1 (5 bases). V lost 7 bases, J lost 2 bases, and 12 bases lay in between. This CDR3 spans 14 amino acids. CDR1 is MDHEN, CDR2 SYDVKM, per germline. CDR3 protein: CASKEGNGNQPQHF. The CDR3 nucleotides are TGTGCCAGCAAGGAGGGGAACGGCAATCAGCCCCAGCATTTT.

The J gene is TRBJ2-3, the V gene TRBV5-5, with 12 bases matching TRBD2. Germline assignment: CDR1 SGHKS and CDR2 YYEKEE (reference sequence). The V gene end was trimmed by 4 bases and the J gene end by 4 bases; junction bases not matched to a gene: 7. The CDR3 consists of 16 residues. The CDR3 loop reads CASSTLPSGGADTQYF. CDR3 in DNA: TGTGCCAGCAGCACACTTCCTAGCGGGGGGGCAGATACGCAGTATTTT. Together with reference TRBV5-5 and TRBJ2-3, the CDR3 gives the full variable domain: DAGVTQSPTHLIKTRGQQVTLRCSPISGHKSVSWYQQVLGQGPQFIFQYYEKEERGRGNFPDRFSARQFPNYSSELNVNALLLGDSALYLCASSTLPSGGADTQYFGPGTRLTVL.